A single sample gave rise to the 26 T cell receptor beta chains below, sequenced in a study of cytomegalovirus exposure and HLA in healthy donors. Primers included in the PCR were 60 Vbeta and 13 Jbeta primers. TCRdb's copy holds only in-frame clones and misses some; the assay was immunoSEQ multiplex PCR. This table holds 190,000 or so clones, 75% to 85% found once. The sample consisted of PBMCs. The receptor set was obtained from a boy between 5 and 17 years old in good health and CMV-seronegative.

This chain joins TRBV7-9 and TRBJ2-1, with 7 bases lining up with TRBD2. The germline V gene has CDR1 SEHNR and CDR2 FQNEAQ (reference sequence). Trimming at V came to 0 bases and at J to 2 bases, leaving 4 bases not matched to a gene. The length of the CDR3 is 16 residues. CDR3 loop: CASSLAREPPYNEQFF. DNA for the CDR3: TGTGCCAGCAGCTTAGCGCGGGAGCCCCCCTACAATGAGCAGTTCTTC.

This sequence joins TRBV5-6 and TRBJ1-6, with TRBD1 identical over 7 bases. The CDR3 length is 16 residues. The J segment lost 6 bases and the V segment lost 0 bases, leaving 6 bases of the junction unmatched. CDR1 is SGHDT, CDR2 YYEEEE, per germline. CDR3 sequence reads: CASSLAQDRFNSPLHF. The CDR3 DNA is TGTGCCAGCAGCTTGGCCCAGGACAGGTTTAATTCACCCCTCCACTTT.

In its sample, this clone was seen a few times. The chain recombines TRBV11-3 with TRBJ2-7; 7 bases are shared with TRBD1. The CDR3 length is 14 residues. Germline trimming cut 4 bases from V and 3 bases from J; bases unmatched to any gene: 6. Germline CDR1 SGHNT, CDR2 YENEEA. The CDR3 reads CASSSPGQSYEQYF. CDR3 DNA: TGTGCCAGCAGCTCACCGGGACAGAGCTACGAGCAGTACTTC.

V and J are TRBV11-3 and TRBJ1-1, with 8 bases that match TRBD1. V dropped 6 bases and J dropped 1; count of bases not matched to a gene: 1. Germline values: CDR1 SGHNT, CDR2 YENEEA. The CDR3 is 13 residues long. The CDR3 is CASRGQGNTEAFF. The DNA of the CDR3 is TGTGCCAGCAGAGGACAGGGGAACACTGAAGCTTTCTTT.

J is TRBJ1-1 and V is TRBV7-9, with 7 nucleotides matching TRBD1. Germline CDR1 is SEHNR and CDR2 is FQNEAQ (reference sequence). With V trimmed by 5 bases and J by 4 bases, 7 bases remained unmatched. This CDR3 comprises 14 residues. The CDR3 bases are TGTGCCAGCAGCCAAACAGGGGATGGCACTGAAGCTTTCTTT. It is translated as CASSQTGDGTEAFF. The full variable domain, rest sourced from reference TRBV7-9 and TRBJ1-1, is DTGVSQNPRHKITKRGQNVTFRCDPISEHNRLYWYRQTLGQGPEFLTYFQNEAQLEKSRLLSDRFSAERPKGSFSTLEIQRTEQGDSAMYLCASSQTGDGTEAFFGQGTRLTVV.

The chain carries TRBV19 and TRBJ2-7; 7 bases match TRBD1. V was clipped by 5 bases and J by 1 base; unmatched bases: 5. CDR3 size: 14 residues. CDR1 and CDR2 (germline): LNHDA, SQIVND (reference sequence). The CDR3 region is CASSPSQGSYEQYF. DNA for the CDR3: TGTGCCAGTAGTCCCTCACAGGGGTCCTACGAGCAGTACTTC.

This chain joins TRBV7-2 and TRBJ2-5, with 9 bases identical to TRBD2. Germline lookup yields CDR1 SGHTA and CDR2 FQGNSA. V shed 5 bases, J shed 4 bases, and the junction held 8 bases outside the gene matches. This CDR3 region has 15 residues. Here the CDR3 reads CASSGSGRVGETQYF. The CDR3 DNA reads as TGTGCCAGCAGCGGTAGCGGGAGAGTGGGAGAGACCCAGTACTTC.

CDR3 loop: CAWSAENTEAFF. The CDR3 nucleotides are TGTGCCTGGAGTGCAGAAAACACTGAAGCTTTCTTT. This chain joins TRBV30 and TRBJ1-1; D unclear. V dropped 1 base and J dropped 2 bases, with 5 bases sitting between them. The CDR3 sequence is 12 residues long. Germline CDR1 GTSNPN, CDR2 SVGIG (reference sequence).

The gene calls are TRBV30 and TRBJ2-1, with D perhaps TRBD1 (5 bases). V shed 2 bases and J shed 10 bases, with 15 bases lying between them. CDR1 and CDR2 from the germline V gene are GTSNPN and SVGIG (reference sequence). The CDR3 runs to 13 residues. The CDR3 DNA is TGTGCCTGGAGTCGGGCAGGGATGGGGGAGCAGTTCTTC. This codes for CAWSRAGMGEQFF.

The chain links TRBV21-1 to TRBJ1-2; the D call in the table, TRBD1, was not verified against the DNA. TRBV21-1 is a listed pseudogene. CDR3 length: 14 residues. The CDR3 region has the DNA TGTGCCAGCAGCAACGAACAGGGGGCGGAGGGCTACACCTTC. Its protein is CASSNEQGAEGYTF.

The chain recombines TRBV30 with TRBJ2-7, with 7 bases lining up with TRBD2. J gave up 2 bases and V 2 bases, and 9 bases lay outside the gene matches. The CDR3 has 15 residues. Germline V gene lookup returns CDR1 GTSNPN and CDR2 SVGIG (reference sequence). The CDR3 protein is CAWSRGGSGPYEQYF. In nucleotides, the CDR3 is TGTGCCTGGAGTAGGGGCGGGAGCGGCCCCTACGAGCAGTACTTC.

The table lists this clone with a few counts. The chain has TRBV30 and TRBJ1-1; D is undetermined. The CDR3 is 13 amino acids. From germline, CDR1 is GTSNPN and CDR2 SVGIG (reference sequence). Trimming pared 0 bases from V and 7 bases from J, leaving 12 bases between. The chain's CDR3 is CAWSVSETHEAFF. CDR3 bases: TGTGCCTGGAGTGTGTCGGAGACCCATGAAGCTTTCTTT.

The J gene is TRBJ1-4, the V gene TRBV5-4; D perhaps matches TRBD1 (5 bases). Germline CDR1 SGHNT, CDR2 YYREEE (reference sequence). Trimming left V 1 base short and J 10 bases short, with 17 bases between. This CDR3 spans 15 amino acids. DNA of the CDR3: TGTGCCAGCAGCTTGAAGGGGCCTAAGAAGGGAAAACTGTTTTTT. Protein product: CASSLKGPKKGKLFF.

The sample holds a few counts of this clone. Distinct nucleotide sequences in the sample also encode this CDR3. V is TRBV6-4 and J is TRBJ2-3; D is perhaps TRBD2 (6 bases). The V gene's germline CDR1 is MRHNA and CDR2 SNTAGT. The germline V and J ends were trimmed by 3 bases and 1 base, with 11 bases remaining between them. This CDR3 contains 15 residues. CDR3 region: CASSETSGGTDTQYF. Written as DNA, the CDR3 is TGTGCCAGCAGTGAGACCTCGGGGGGCACAGATACGCAGTATTTT.

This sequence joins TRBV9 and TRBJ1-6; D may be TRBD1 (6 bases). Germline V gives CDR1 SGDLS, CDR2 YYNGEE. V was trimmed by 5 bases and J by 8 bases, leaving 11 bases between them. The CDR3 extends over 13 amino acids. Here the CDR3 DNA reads TGTGCCAGCAGTACACAGGGAGATTCACCCCTCCACTTT. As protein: CASSTQGDSPLHF.

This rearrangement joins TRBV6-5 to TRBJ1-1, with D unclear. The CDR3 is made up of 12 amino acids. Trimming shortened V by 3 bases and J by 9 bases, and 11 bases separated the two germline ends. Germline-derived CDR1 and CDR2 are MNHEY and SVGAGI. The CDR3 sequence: CASSYGSSQAFF. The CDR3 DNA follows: TGTGCCAGCAGTTATGGGAGCAGCCAAGCTTTCTTT.

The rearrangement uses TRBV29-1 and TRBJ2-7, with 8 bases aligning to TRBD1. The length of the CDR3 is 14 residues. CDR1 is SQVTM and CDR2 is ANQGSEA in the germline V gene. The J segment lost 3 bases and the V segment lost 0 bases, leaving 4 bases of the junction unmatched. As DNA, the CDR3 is TGCAGCGTTGAAGATCGCGGACAGGGCTACGAGCAGTACTTC. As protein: CSVEDRGQGYEQYF.

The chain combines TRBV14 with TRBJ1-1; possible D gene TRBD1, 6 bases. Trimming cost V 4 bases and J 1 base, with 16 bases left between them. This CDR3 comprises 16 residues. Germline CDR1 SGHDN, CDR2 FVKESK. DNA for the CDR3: TGTGCCAGCAGCCTTACCGGGACACATGAGAACACTGAAGCTTTCTTT. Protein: CASSLTGTHENTEAFF.

The CDR3 loop reads CSADGTGEETQYF. The CDR3, as DNA: TGCAGCGCCGACGGGACAGGGGAAGAGACCCAGTACTTC. The gene calls are TRBV29-1 and TRBJ2-5; TRBD1 aligns across 10 bases. J lost 3 bases, V lost 7 bases, and 5 bases had no gene match. There are 13 residues in the CDR3. Germline values: CDR1 SQVTM, CDR2 ANQGSEA.

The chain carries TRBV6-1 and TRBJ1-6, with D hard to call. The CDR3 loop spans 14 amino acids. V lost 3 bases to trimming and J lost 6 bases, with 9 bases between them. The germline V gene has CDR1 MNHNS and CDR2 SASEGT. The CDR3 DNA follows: TGTGCCAGCAGTGATCCACAGTTTAATTCACCCCTCCACTTT. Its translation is CASSDPQFNSPLHF.

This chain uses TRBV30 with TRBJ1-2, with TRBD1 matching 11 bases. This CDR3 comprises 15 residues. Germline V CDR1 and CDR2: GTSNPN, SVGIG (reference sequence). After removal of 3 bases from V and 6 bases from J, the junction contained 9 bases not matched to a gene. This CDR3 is CAWSARDRGVNGYTF. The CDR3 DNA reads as TGTGCCTGGAGCGCCCGGGACAGGGGGGTTAATGGCTACACCTTC. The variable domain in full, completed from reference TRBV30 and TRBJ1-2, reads SQTIHQWPATLVQPVGSPLSLECTVEGTSNPNLYWYRQAAGRGLQLLFYSVGIGQISSEVPQNLSASRPQDRQFILSSKKLLLSDSGFYLCAWSARDRGVNGYTFGSGTRLTVV.

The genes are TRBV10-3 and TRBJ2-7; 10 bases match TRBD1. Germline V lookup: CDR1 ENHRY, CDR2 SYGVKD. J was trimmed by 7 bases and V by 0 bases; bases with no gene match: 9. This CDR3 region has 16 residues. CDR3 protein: CAISESSGQGTVEQYF. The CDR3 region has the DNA TGTGCCATCAGTGAGTCTTCGGGACAGGGGACGGTTGAGCAGTACTTC.

The DNA of the CDR3 is TGCAGCGTTACAGGGTCCTATGGCTACACCTTC. It codes for CSVTGSYGYTF. The chain joins TRBV29-1 to TRBJ1-2; possibly TRBD1 for D (6 bases). Germline V lookup: CDR1 SQVTM, CDR2 ANQGSEA. The CDR3 sequence is 11 residues long. Trimming cost V 5 bases and J 4 bases, with 8 bases left between them.

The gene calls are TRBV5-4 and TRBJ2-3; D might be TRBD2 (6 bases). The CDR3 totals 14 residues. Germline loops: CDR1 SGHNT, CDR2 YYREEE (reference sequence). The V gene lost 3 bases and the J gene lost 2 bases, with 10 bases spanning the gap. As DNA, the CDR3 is TGTGCCAGCAGCTCCGGGGACTCCACAGATACGCAGTATTTT. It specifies CASSSGDSTDTQYF.

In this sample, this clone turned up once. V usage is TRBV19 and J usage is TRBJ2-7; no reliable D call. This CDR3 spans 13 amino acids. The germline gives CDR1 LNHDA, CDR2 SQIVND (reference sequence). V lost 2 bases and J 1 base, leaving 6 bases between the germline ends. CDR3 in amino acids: CASSIQVSYEQYF. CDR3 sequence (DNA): TGTGCCAGTAGTATACAGGTATCCTACGAGCAGTACTTC.

CDR3: CASSYSGKSVTEAFF. The CDR3 region has the DNA TGTGCCAGCAGTTACTCCGGGAAAAGTGTAACTGAAGCTTTCTTT. The chain combines TRBV6-5 with TRBJ1-1; D is uncertain. CDR1 is MNHEY, CDR2 SVGAGI, per germline. This CDR3 comprises 15 residues. Trimming took off 0 bases at V and 5 bases at J, with 13 bases between the two ends.